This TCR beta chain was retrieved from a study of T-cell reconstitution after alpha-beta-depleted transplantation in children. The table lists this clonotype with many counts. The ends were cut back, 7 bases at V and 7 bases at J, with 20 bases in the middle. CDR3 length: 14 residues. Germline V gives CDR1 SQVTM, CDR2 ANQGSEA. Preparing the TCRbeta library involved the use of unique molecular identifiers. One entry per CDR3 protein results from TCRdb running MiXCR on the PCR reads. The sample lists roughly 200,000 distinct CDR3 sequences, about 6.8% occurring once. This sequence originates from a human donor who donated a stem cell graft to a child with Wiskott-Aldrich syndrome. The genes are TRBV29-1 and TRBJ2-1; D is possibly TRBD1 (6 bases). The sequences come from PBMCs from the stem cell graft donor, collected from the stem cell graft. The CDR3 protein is CSAKQGQLSNEQFF. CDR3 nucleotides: TGCAGCGCAAAGCAAGGACAGCTCTCGAATGAGCAGTTCTTC.